These 14 T cell receptor beta chains share one sample of origin, sequenced in a study of OX40 agonist ivuxolimab in advanced cancers. The method was the immunoSEQ multiplex PCR assay. TCRdb limited this immuneACCESS table to in-frame rearrangements with V and J called. A share of clones is missing; checked studies link under half to unresolved V genes, and the rest is unexplained. The sample table records 45,000 to 60,000 clones; about nine tenths of these occur just once. In total, the top ten clones hold about 12% of the sample. The sequenced sample was CD4+ or CD8+ T cells sorted from blood, obtained in a trial of the OX40 agonist ivuxolimab. The receptors originated from an adult with an advanced solid tumor such as melanoma, head and neck, liver or kidney cancer.

The rearrangement joins TRBV18 to TRBJ1-2, with 10 bases aligning to TRBD1. V lost 5 bases and J lost 6; bases outside the gene matches: 3. Per the germline V gene, CDR1 is KGHSH and CDR2 is LQKENI. This CDR3 has 13 amino acids. The CDR3 reads CASSSGQGDGYTF. In DNA form, the CDR3 reads TGTGCCAGCTCATCCGGACAGGGGGATGGCTACACCTTC.

The rearrangement links TRBV11-1 to TRBJ2-2; possible D gene TRBD2, 6 bases. The germline V gene has CDR1 SGHAT and CDR2 FQDESV (reference sequence). The CDR3 extends over 15 amino acids. Trimming shortened V by 2 bases and J by 1 base, and 8 bases separated the two germline ends. CDR3 sequence: CASSLYGGNTGELFF. The CDR3, as DNA: TGTGCCAGCAGCTTATACGGGGGGAACACCGGGGAGCTGTTTTTT.

V is TRBV7-6 and J is TRBJ2-2; the D gene is possibly TRBD2 (6 bases). Germline V CDR1 and CDR2: SGHVS, FNYEAQ. Trimming took 2 bases from V and 4 from J, leaving 11 bases between them. The CDR3 is made up of 15 amino acids. CDR3 sequence reads: CASSLQLAPTGELFF. Written as DNA, the CDR3 is TGTGCCAGCAGCTTACAACTAGCCCCCACCGGGGAGCTGTTTTTT.

The chain has TRBV11-2 and TRBJ2-7; 13 bases are shared with TRBD2. The CDR3 extends over 17 amino acids. V trimming: 4 bases; J trimming: 5 bases; junction bases outside the gene matches: 11. CDR1 SGHAT and CDR2 FQNNGV come from the germline V gene. The CDR3 reads CASSSLRGLAGVDEQYF. The CDR3 DNA follows: TGTGCCAGCAGCTCTCTCCGAGGACTAGCGGGAGTAGACGAGCAGTACTTC.

The rearrangement joins TRBV4-2 to TRBJ2-6; maybe TRBD1 (5 bases). V was clipped by 1 base and J by 2 bases, with 9 bases between them. The CDR3 sequence is 16 residues long. In germline, CDR1 is LGHNA, CDR2 YNFKEQ. CDR3: CASSQGTRAGANVLTF. The CDR3 nucleotides read TGTGCCAGCAGCCAAGGGACCAGGGCTGGGGCCAACGTCCTGACTTTC.

The V call is TRBV18, the J call TRBJ2-3, with 8 bases fitting TRBD2. Germline CDR1 is KGHSH and CDR2 is LQKENI. J lost 0 bases, V lost 1 base, and 6 bases had no gene match. This CDR3 contains 17 residues. For the CDR3, the DNA is TGTGCCAGCTCACCACTAACGGGAGGGACGAGCACAGATACGCAGTATTTT. This codes for CASSPLTGGTSTDTQYF.

The V and J genes are TRBV5-1 and TRBJ2-5; possibly TRBD1 for D (5 bases). Trimming shortened V by 7 bases and J by 7 bases, and 20 bases separated the two germline ends. The CDR3 contains 14 residues. In germline, CDR1 is SGHRS, CDR2 YFSETQ. In DNA form, the CDR3 reads TGCGCCAGCTCCTGGACACCCGAAGGTGGGACCCAGTACTTC. It translates to CASSWTPEGGTQYF.

The V and J genes are TRBV14 and TRBJ2-3; possible D gene TRBD1, 6 bases. This CDR3 is 15 amino acids long. V lost 2 bases and J 3 bases, leaving 12 bases between the germline ends. CDR1 is SGHDN, CDR2 FVKESK, per germline. CDR3 coding DNA: TGTGCCAGCAGCCAATTCTACAGGGCAACAGATACGCAGTATTTT. Amino acid sequence: CASSQFYRATDTQYF.

The rearrangement joins TRBV28 to TRBJ1-3, with TRBD1 matching 10 bases. CDR3 length: 18 amino acids. J was trimmed by 2 bases and V by 6 bases; bases with no gene match: 13. CDR1 is MDHEN, CDR2 SYDVKM, per germline. The CDR3 DNA sequence: TGTGCCAGCAGGGCTAGGGTAGTCGGGACAGGGGCTGGAAACACCATATATTTT. It translates to CASRARVVGTGAGNTIYF.

J is TRBJ2-1 and V is TRBV15; TRBD2 might be the D (7 bases). V lost 0 bases and J 5 bases, leaving 14 bases between the germline ends. Germline V gives CDR1 LNHNV, CDR2 YYDKDF (reference sequence). The CDR3 totals 16 residues. As DNA, the CDR3 is TGTGCCACCAGCAGAGAGCGGGGGCTGATGAACAATGAGCAGTTCTTC. Residues: CATSRERGLMNNEQFF.

This clone showed up just once. The genes are TRBV23-1 and TRBJ1-6; D might be TRBD1 (6 bases). TRBV23-1 is filed as an ORF, its function uncertain. This CDR3 contains 16 residues. The ends were cut back, 4 bases at V and 1 base at J, with 11 bases in the middle. CDR3 region: CASSLYQGSYNSPLHF. Here the CDR3 DNA reads TGCGCCAGCAGTCTGTATCAGGGGTCCTATAATTCACCCCTCCACTTT.

This clone was seen more than once but under ten times. The chain is built from TRBV5-1 and TRBJ1-2; D is unresolved. Between the trimmed V and J ends, which lost 6 bases and 6 bases, there was a span of 9 bases. Germline V lookup: CDR1 SGHRS, CDR2 YFSETQ. The CDR3 totals 11 residues. CDR3 nucleotide sequence: TGCGCCAGCACAGGAGGGAATGGCTACACCTTC. Amino acid sequence: CASTGGNGYTF.

The chain uses TRBV29-1 and TRBJ2-1; D not certain. Deletions cut 0 bases from V and 0 bases from J, with 12 bases between. The CDR3 sequence is 16 residues long. The germline CDR1 and CDR2 sequences are SQVTM and ANQGSEA. CDR3 sequence reads: CSVEDPQVSSYNEQFF. The CDR3 nucleotides are TGCAGCGTTGAAGACCCCCAGGTTAGCTCCTACAATGAGCAGTTCTTC.

The chain joins TRBV11-2 to TRBJ1-1, with TRBD1 matching over 7 bases. This CDR3 contains 15 residues. Trimming cost V 4 bases and J 0 bases; bases outside gene matches: 5. Germline-derived CDR1 and CDR2 are SGHAT and FQNNGV. The CDR3 coding sequence is TGTGCCAGCAGCTCTGGACAGGTGTTGAACACTGAAGCTTTCTTT. Residues: CASSSGQVLNTEAFF.